This TCR beta chain came from a study of blood T cells in healthy people across ages. The CDR3 runs to 16 residues. Germline V gene sequence: CDR1 SGDLS, CDR2 YYNGEE. Trimming removed 4 bases at V and 1 base at J, with 15 bases between. With a J-beta primer mix and a sample-barcoded 5' primer, a second PCR ran about 7 to 12 cycles. Each CDR3 protein gets one entry after TCRdb re-called the 5' RACE reads with MiXCR. The table has 1.8 million or so distinct CDR3 sequences, about two fifths seen once. This receptor was obtained from a human donor in good health. Sequenced: blood. The rearrangement joins TRBV9 to TRBJ2-4; D ambiguous. CDR3 DNA: TGTGCCAGCAGCCCTACTGACCGGTGGGCCAAAAACATTCAGTACTTC. Protein product: CASSPTDRWAKNIQYF.